What follows are 9 T cell receptor beta chains derived from one specimen sequenced in a study of blood T cell repertoires in COVID-19 (dated by TCRdb to the early 2020s). The library was built by means of the immunoSEQ multiplex PCR assay. The source is immuneACCESS, and TCRdb retained only in-frame sequences with V and J called. Part of the clones is not carried over; for the studies checked, unresolved V genes explain less than half of this, and the remainder is unexplained. The sample table shows some 200,000 clones, and roughly 79% are seen once. The top ten constitute 6.5% to 8.5% of the sample. The specimen sequenced was peripheral blood. These receptors were taken from a human donor with acute or convalescent COVID-19. The donor label of this sample is uncertain.

This chain connects TRBV6-5 to TRBJ2-7; tentative D call: TRBD2 (5 bases). V was clipped by 2 bases and J by 0 bases, with 8 bases between them. In germline, CDR1 is MNHEY, CDR2 SVGAGI. The CDR3 consists of 14 residues. In DNA form, the CDR3 reads TGTGCCAGCAGTTACCGGGATAGCTCCTACGAGCAGTACTTC. Translating gives CASSYRDSSYEQYF.

The chain's CDR3 is CASSQDLGLAGGPDTGELFF. CDR3 coding DNA: TGCGCCAGCAGCCAAGATTTGGGACTAGCGGGAGGGCCGGACACCGGGGAGCTGTTTTTT. The chain employs TRBV4-1 and TRBJ2-2; the match to TRBD2 covers 16 bases. CDR1 and CDR2 (germline): MGHRA, YSYEKL. With 0 bases clipped from V and 3 bases from J, the junction kept 7 bases outside the gene matches. This CDR3 is built from 20 residues.

The V call is TRBV21-1, the J call TRBJ2-7; the table's D call of TRBD1 was not tested on the DNA. TRBV21-1 is a known pseudogene. This CDR3 comprises 14 residues. CDR3 nucleotide sequence: TGTGCCAGACGCCGGGGACAGGGTCTGTACGAGCAGTACTTC. Its protein is CARRRGQGLYEQYF.

In its sample, this clone was seen once. The chain links TRBV9 to TRBJ1-5, with 7 nucleotides matching TRBD1. Looked up from germline, CDR1 is SGDLS and CDR2 is YYNGEE. The CDR3 runs to 14 residues. Trimming cost V 0 bases and J 6 bases; bases outside gene matches: 3. DNA of the CDR3: TGTGCCAGCAGCGTAGGACAGGGCGCTCAGCCCCAGCATTTT. Its translation is CASSVGQGAQPQHF.

This chain joins TRBV10-3 and TRBJ1-1, with 8 positions matching TRBD1. CDR3 length equals 15 residues. Trimming took 0 bases from V and 5 from J; bases not matched to a gene: 5. Looked up from germline, CDR1 is ENHRY and CDR2 is SYGVKD. In nucleotides, the CDR3 is TGTGCCATCAGTGAGTCTCAGGGGGCTCTAACTGAAGCTTTCTTT. It specifies CAISESQGALTEAFF.

The chain employs TRBV10-3 and TRBJ1-6; D remains unclear. This CDR3 is 15 amino acids long. CDR1 is ENHRY and CDR2 is SYGVKD in the germline V gene. V shed 7 bases and J shed 6 bases, with 16 bases lying between them. This CDR3 reads CAINPSGNSNSPLHF. As DNA, the CDR3 is TGTGCCATCAACCCCTCCGGTAATAGTAATTCACCCCTCCACTTT.

The V gene is TRBV11-2, the J gene TRBJ1-4, with a tentative D call TRBD1 (6 bases). Trimming took off 6 bases at V and 8 bases at J, with 19 bases between the two ends. Germline V lookup: CDR1 SGHAT, CDR2 FQNNGV. This CDR3 contains 15 residues. CDR3 in amino acids: CASSNRRGLGEKLFF. CDR3 nucleotides: TGTGCCAGCAGTAACCGGCGGGGGCTTGGGGAAAAACTGTTTTTT.

In the case of this clone: This sample includes further DNA sequences coding for the same CDR3. This rearrangement joins TRBV2 to TRBJ1-1, with 10 bases matching TRBD1. CDR3 size: 14 residues. The junction had 7 bases not matched to a gene; V was cut back by 4 bases and J by 8 bases. Germline V gene sequence: CDR1 SNHLY, CDR2 FYNNEI. Here the CDR3 DNA reads TGTGCCAGCAGTGGCCCGGGACAGGGGACGGAAGCTTTCTTT. This codes for CASSGPGQGTEAFF. The complete variable domain, with remaining parts taken from reference TRBV2 and TRBJ1-1, reads EPEVTQTPSHQVTQMGQEVILRCVPISNHLYFYWYRQILGQKVEFLVSFYNNEISEKSEIFDDQFSVERPDGSNFTLKIRSTKLEDSAMYFCASSGPGQGTEAFFGQGTRLTVV.

This clone was observed at least ten times. The rearrangement uses TRBV10-3 and TRBJ1-1, with 7 bases fitting TRBD1. The CDR3 spans 14 residues. With V trimmed by 4 bases and J by 6 bases, 8 bases remained unmatched. Per the germline V gene, CDR1 is ENHRY and CDR2 is SYGVKD. CDR3 region: CAISVTGNEAEAFF. The CDR3, as DNA: TGTGCCATCAGTGTGACAGGGAATGAAGCTGAAGCTTTCTTT.